This T cell receptor beta chain originates from a study of PD-L1 blockade in urothelial cancer. Across the study: Peripheral blood specimens exhibited a median yield of about 140,000 T cells.

Each PCR received spiked synthetic TCR analog templates. Data came from immunoSEQ multiplex PCR; TCRdb stores just in-frame clones and leaves some out. The data contain about 130,000 clones, more than 75% of them singletons. Regarding time point: peripheral blood 6 weeks after treatment start. Turning to this clone: The antigen is not known.

The CDR3 contains 14 residues. The germline V and J ends were trimmed by 9 bases and 3 bases, with 17 bases remaining between them. Germline V gene sequence: CDR1 MNHEY, CDR2 SMNVEV (reference sequence). Study-wide results and limits: Lower pretreatment blood TCR clonality, under the median, predicted better survival, researchers reported.

The clonotype originates from a man aged 45-65 years with urothelial cancer. J is TRBJ2-5 and V is TRBV27, with D possibly being TRBD2 (6 bases). The material sequenced was PBMCs, taken around atezolizumab (anti-PD-L1) treatment. CDR3 loop: CASGTGRGEETQYF. CDR3 nucleotide sequence: TGTGCCAGTGGCACCGGGAGAGGGGAAGAGACCCAGTACTTC.